Shown below are 27 T cell receptor beta chains from a single sample sequenced in a study of OX40 agonist ivuxolimab in advanced cancers. Library preparation was by the immunoSEQ multiplex PCR assay. Here the immuneACCESS table is served through TCRdb, limited to in-frame sequences with V and J called. Missing clones are a known gap in these copies; in checked studies unresolved V genes cover under half, and the rest lacks a known reason. The sample table contains about 69,000 clones; only one count was recorded for approximately 89% of them. The leading ten clones occupy just under 0.3% of the sample. Material: CD4+ or CD8+ T cells sorted from blood, obtained in a trial of the OX40 agonist ivuxolimab. The source of these receptors is an adult with an advanced solid tumor such as melanoma, head and neck, liver or kidney cancer.

The genes are TRBV7-8 and TRBJ1-5; 8 bases map to TRBD1. Unmatched junction bases numbered 2, after V lost 5 bases and J lost 5 bases. Germline V gene sequence: CDR1 SGHVS, CDR2 FQNEAQ. This CDR3 region has 13 residues. CDR3 DNA sequence: TGTGCCAGCAGCCGGGACAGGTATCAGCCCCAGCATTTT. Translated: CASSRDRYQPQHF. The full variable domain, its missing parts supplied by reference TRBV7-8 and TRBJ1-5, is GAGVSQSPRYKVAKRGQDVALRCDPISGHVSLFWYQQALGQGPEFLTYFQNEAQLDKSGLPSDRFFAERPEGSVSTLKIQRTQQEDSAVYLCASSRDRYQPQHFGDGTRLSIL.

The chain has TRBV19 and TRBJ1-2; D is unclear. Deletions cut 2 bases from V and 6 bases from J, with 4 bases between. From germline, CDR1 is LNHDA and CDR2 SQIVND (reference sequence). The CDR3 has 11 amino acids. This CDR3 reads CASSILHGYTF. As DNA, the CDR3 is TGTGCCAGTAGTATACTGCATGGCTACACCTTC.

The chain employs TRBV9 and TRBJ1-1; TRBD1 aligns across 9 bases. CDR3 length: 14 amino acids. V trimming: 3 bases; J trimming: 12 bases; junction bases outside the gene matches: 12. CDR1 is SGDLS and CDR2 is YYNGEE in the germline V gene. Here the CDR3 reads CASSAATQGASTFF. The CDR3, as DNA: TGTGCCAGCAGCGCAGCCACACAGGGGGCTTCGACTTTCTTT.

This chain links TRBV4-2 with TRBJ1-1; TRBD1 is a possible D gene (6 bases). Looked up from germline, CDR1 is LGHNA and CDR2 is YNFKEQ. Trimming stripped 4 bases from V and 5 bases from J, with 8 bases between. The CDR3 is 12 residues long. The CDR3 loop reads CASSRRGTEAFF. The CDR3 DNA follows: TGTGCCAGCAGCCGCAGGGGTACTGAAGCTTTCTTT.

The chain recombines TRBV10-3 with TRBJ2-7, with D perhaps matching TRBD1 (6 bases). V was pared by 11 bases and J by 6 bases, with 20 bases between. In germline, CDR1 is ENHRY, CDR2 SYGVKD. This CDR3 comprises 13 residues. The CDR3 sequence: CAATGGLSGEQYF. The CDR3 coding sequence is TGTGCCGCGACAGGCGGGTTATCAGGCGAGCAGTACTTC.

V is TRBV7-8 and J is TRBJ1-1; TRBD1 aligns across 11 bases. This CDR3 region has 16 residues. Losses at the gene ends were 5 bases for V and 4 bases for J; bases not matched to a gene: 9. The germline CDR1 and CDR2 sequences are SGHVS and FQNEAQ. DNA for the CDR3: TGTGCCAGCAGCGCTATAACCGGGACAGGGGGCACTGAAGCTTTCTTT. It specifies CASSAITGTGGTEAFF.

This clone was seen only a few times. This chain connects TRBV5-1 to TRBJ2-2, with a tentative D call TRBD1 (5 bases). Deletions cut 5 bases from V and 3 bases from J, with 11 bases between. This CDR3 region has 14 residues. Germline assignment: CDR1 SGHRS and CDR2 YFSETQ. The CDR3 here is CASRGQTDTGELFF. The CDR3 region has the DNA TGCGCCAGCAGGGGGCAGACCGACACCGGGGAGCTGTTTTTT. Looking up the rest from reference TRBV5-1 and TRBJ2-2 gives the full variable domain: KAGVTQTPRYLIKTRGQQVTLSCSPISGHRSVSWYQQTPGQGLQFLFEYFSETQRNKGNFPGRFSGRQFSNSRSEMNVSTLELGDSALYLCASRGQTDTGELFFGEGSRLTVL.

This clone came up once. The rearrangement joins TRBV10-3 to TRBJ2-3; 9 bases match TRBD2. This CDR3 spans 15 amino acids. Trimming cost V 6 bases and J 0 bases; bases outside gene matches: 4. Germline V gene data show CDR1 as ENHRY and CDR2 as SYGVKD. CDR3 bases: TGTGCCATCAGGGGCCTAGCGGGGAGCACAGATACGCAGTATTTT. Encoded protein: CAIRGLAGSTDTQYF.

V and J are TRBV14 and TRBJ2-7, with 12 bases lining up with TRBD2. With 3 bases clipped from V and 7 bases from J, the junction kept 7 bases outside the gene matches. The CDR3 consists of 15 residues. Germline V gene sequence: CDR1 SGHDN, CDR2 FVKESK. CDR3 sequence reads: CASSQRLAGVGEQYF. CDR3 DNA: TGTGCCAGCAGCCAGAGACTAGCGGGAGTAGGAGAGCAGTACTTC. The whole variable domain, remainder taken from reference TRBV14 and TRBJ2-7, is EAGVTQFPSHSVIEKGQTVTLRCDPISGHDNLYWYRRVMGKEIKFLLHFVKESKQDESGMPNNRFLAERTGGTYSTLKVQPAELEDSGVYFCASSQRLAGVGEQYFGPGTRLTVT.

The chain is built from TRBV28 and TRBJ1-4; D might be TRBD1 (5 bases). V lost 6 bases to trimming and J lost 8 bases, with 16 bases between them. This CDR3 is built from 14 residues. Germline V CDR1 and CDR2: MDHEN, SYDVKM. The CDR3 sequence: CASRGGGGGEKLFF. CDR3 in DNA: TGTGCCAGCAGGGGCGGGGGAGGAGGCGAAAAACTGTTTTTT.

The chain combines TRBV7-9 with TRBJ1-1, with D perhaps matching TRBD1 (5 bases). V gave up 5 bases and J gave up 3 bases, with 25 bases separating them. This CDR3 spans 18 amino acids. The germline gives CDR1 SEHNR, CDR2 FQNEAQ (reference sequence). CDR3 sequence (DNA): TGTGCCAGCAGCCAAGGAAGTTGGCAGGGCAGACTTGACACTGAAGCTTTCTTT. As protein: CASSQGSWQGRLDTEAFF.

The rearrangement uses TRBV19 and TRBJ2-5; 11 bases align to TRBD1. V shed 6 bases, J shed 4 bases, and the junction held 10 bases outside the gene matches. The CDR3 covers 16 residues. CDR1 is LNHDA, CDR2 SQIVND, per germline (reference sequence). The CDR3 region has the DNA TGTGCCAGTAGCCTGGACAGGGGGCTTGCGGGAGAGACCCAGTACTTC. This codes for CASSLDRGLAGETQYF. The variable domain in full, completed from reference TRBV19 and TRBJ2-5, reads DGGITQSPKYLFRKEGQNVTLSCEQNLNHDAMYWYRQDPGQGLRLIYYSQIVNDFQKGDIAEGYSVSREKKESFPLTVTSAQKNPTAFYLCASSLDRGLAGETQYFGPGTRLLVL.

The rearrangement uses TRBV18 and TRBJ2-3; TRBD2 matches at 13 bases. The V segment lost 3 bases and the J segment 6 bases; nucleotides outside the gene matches: 6. The CDR3 spans 16 residues. Per germline, CDR1 KGHSH and CDR2 LQKENI. CDR3 in amino acids: CASSPLLAGGPDTQYF. The DNA for the CDR3 is TGTGCCAGCTCACCTCTACTAGCGGGAGGGCCGGATACGCAGTATTTT. Supplemented by reference TRBV18 and TRBJ2-3, the full variable domain reads NAGVMQNPRHLVRRRGQEARLRCSPMKGHSHVYWYRQLPEEGLKFMVYLQKENIIDESGMPKERFSAEFPKEGPSILRIQQVVRGDSAAYFCASSPLLAGGPDTQYFGPGTRLTVL.

The rearrangement uses TRBV6-1 and TRBJ2-1, with 11 positions matching TRBD2. The CDR3 consists of 16 residues. Unmatched junction bases numbered 3, after V lost 1 base and J lost 4 bases. Germline CDR1 is MNHNS and CDR2 is SASEGT. The CDR3 DNA follows: TGTGCCAGCAGTGAAGGAAGGACTAGCGGGTACAATGAGCAGTTCTTC. It specifies CASSEGRTSGYNEQFF.

V is TRBV14 and J is TRBJ2-2; no clear D gene. V lost 5 bases and J 5 bases, leaving 12 bases between the germline ends. This CDR3 is built from 14 residues. Germline V lookup: CDR1 SGHDN, CDR2 FVKESK. CDR3 region: CASSLRTKTGELFF. The CDR3 nucleotides read TGTGCCAGCAGCTTACGGACCAAAACCGGGGAGCTGTTTTTT.

The V gene is TRBV19, the J gene TRBJ2-3; D is ambiguous. Trimming shortened V by 5 bases and J by 0 bases, and 12 bases separated the two germline ends. Germline V gene data show CDR1 as LNHDA and CDR2 as SQIVND (reference sequence). There are 15 residues in the CDR3. The CDR3 DNA reads as TGTGCCAGTAGTCCCAGCTGGCGGAGCACAGATACGCAGTATTTT. Protein: CASSPSWRSTDTQYF.

This chain links TRBV5-4 with TRBJ1-2; maybe TRBD1 (6 bases). Germline V CDR1 and CDR2: SGHNT, YYREEE (reference sequence). The CDR3 loop spans 18 amino acids. Trimming shortened V by 5 bases and J by 2 bases, and 25 bases separated the two germline ends. CDR3 amino acids: CASSKTRLDRDSNYGYTF. In DNA form, the CDR3 reads TGTGCCAGCAGTAAAACCCGCCTGGACAGAGACTCAAACTATGGCTACACCTTC.

The V gene is TRBV9, the J gene TRBJ2-1; 15 positions match TRBD2. This CDR3 contains 18 residues. V lost 4 bases, J lost 7 bases, and 12 bases stayed unmatched. Germline V gives CDR1 SGDLS, CDR2 YYNGEE. CDR3 in amino acids: CASSQGTSGRNFFNEQFF. The CDR3 DNA is TGTGCCAGCAGCCAAGGGACTAGCGGGAGGAATTTTTTTAATGAGCAGTTCTTC.

The chain carries TRBV18 and TRBJ2-3, with D perhaps being TRBD1 or TRBD2 (6 bases each). Deletions cut 3 bases from V and 6 bases from J, with 16 bases between. CDR1 and CDR2 (germline): KGHSH, LQKENI. There are 15 residues in the CDR3. The DNA of the CDR3 is TGTGCCAGCTCACCCGGCGTGACAGGAGGGGATACGCAGTATTTT. Protein: CASSPGVTGGDTQYF.

This rearrangement joins TRBV7-9 to TRBJ1-1, with a tentative D call TRBD1 (5 bases). The CDR3 is 15 amino acids. Germline values: CDR1 SEHNR, CDR2 FQNEAQ (reference sequence). V dropped 4 bases and J dropped 0 bases, with 12 bases sitting between them. This chain's CDR3 is CASSSDQGVNTEAFF. As DNA, the CDR3 is TGTGCCAGCAGCTCCGACCAGGGAGTGAACACTGAAGCTTTCTTT. Complete variable domain (other parts from reference TRBV7-9 and TRBJ1-1): DTGVSQNPRHKITKRGQNVTFRCDPISEHNRLYWYRQTLGQGPEFLTYFQNEAQLEKSRLLSDRFSAERPKGSFSTLEIQRTEQGDSAMYLCASSSDQGVNTEAFFGQGTRLTVV.

The chain combines TRBV9 with TRBJ2-4; the D is unclear. The V and J ends lost 1 base and 8 bases respectively, with 10 bases between them. The CDR3 length is 13 residues. CDR1 SGDLS and CDR2 YYNGEE come from the germline V gene. Here the CDR3 reads CASSVSLGDIQYF. The CDR3 nucleotides read TGTGCCAGCAGCGTAAGCCTTGGGGACATTCAGTACTTC.

This clone was seen just once. The CDR3 is CASSLRTRREGHNEQFF. The CDR3 DNA sequence: TGTGCCAGCAGCCTACGAACTAGGCGGGAGGGCCACAATGAGCAGTTCTTC. This chain uses TRBV5-4 with TRBJ2-1; 9 nucleotides agree with TRBD2. Germline lookup yields CDR1 SGHNT and CDR2 YYREEE (reference sequence). CDR3 length: 17 amino acids. V dropped 4 bases and J dropped 5; count of bases not matched to a gene: 13.

This clone has a handful of counts. The V call is TRBV9, the J call TRBJ1-2; unclear D gene. The V end lost 7 bases, the J end lost 5 bases, and 12 bases lay between the germline ends. Germline CDR1 and CDR2: SGDLS and YYNGEE. The CDR3 is 12 residues long. This CDR3 reads CASWRELYGYTF. The DNA of the CDR3 is TGTGCCAGCTGGAGGGAGTTGTATGGCTACACCTTC.

The gene calls are TRBV7-9 and TRBJ2-7, with TRBD2 matching over 9 bases. Germline CDR1 and CDR2: SEHNR and FQNEAQ (reference sequence). This CDR3 is built from 16 residues. J lost 5 bases, V lost 0 bases, and 8 bases had no gene match. Here the CDR3 reads CASSLALASGTDEQYF. The DNA for the CDR3 is TGTGCCAGCAGCTTAGCGCTGGCTAGCGGGACGGACGAGCAGTACTTC. Supplemented by reference TRBV7-9 and TRBJ2-7, the full variable domain reads DTGVSQNPRHKITKRGQNVTFRCDPISEHNRLYWYRQTLGQGPEFLTYFQNEAQLEKSRLLSDRFSAERPKGSFSTLEIQRTEQGDSAMYLCASSLALASGTDEQYFGPGTRLTVT.

The chain uses TRBV6-6 and TRBJ1-2; D perhaps matches TRBD1 (5 bases). The CDR3 has 16 residues. Trimming took 6 bases from V and 8 from J, leaving 25 bases between them. Germline V gene lookup returns CDR1 MNHNY and CDR2 SVGAGI (reference sequence). CDR3 sequence: CASSSSPGQFARGYTF. The CDR3, as DNA: TGTGCCAGCAGCTCCTCCCCAGGGCAATTCGCTAGGGGCTACACCTTC.

The chain links TRBV28 to TRBJ2-1; D tentatively reads TRBD1 or TRBD2 (6 bases each). Trimming removed 5 bases at V and 5 bases at J, with 16 bases between. Germline values: CDR1 MDHEN, CDR2 SYDVKM. CDR3 length: 15 residues. The CDR3 DNA reads as TGTGCCAGCAGTATGGGGGGCGCGATTCACAATGAGCAGTTCTTC. Encoded protein: CASSMGGAIHNEQFF.

The chain employs TRBV19 and TRBJ2-2; TRBD1 might be the D (6 bases). The CDR3 is 15 amino acids. Trimming pared 5 bases from V and 4 bases from J, leaving 14 bases between. Germline values: CDR1 LNHDA, CDR2 SQIVND (reference sequence). The CDR3 DNA reads TGTGCCAGTAGTCGACAGGTGGGATTCACCGGGGAGCTGTTTTTT. This gives the protein CASSRQVGFTGELFF. Full variable domain (missing parts from reference TRBV19 and TRBJ2-2): DGGITQSPKYLFRKEGQNVTLSCEQNLNHDAMYWYRQDPGQGLRLIYYSQIVNDFQKGDIAEGYSVSREKKESFPLTVTSAQKNPTAFYLCASSRQVGFTGELFFGEGSRLTVL.